A single sample gave rise to the 23 T cell receptor beta chains below, sequenced in a study of metastatic and nonmetastatic thyroid tumors. TCRdb reprocessed the PCR reads using MiXCR. This table holds roughly 33,000 clones, under 20% found once. Patients were all untreated before their thyroid surgery. The source material was blood. Source of these receptors: a female donor with papillary thyroid cancer or a benign thyroid nodule (not recorded which). Some clones in this sample may be carry-over from other donors' samples.

The genes are TRBV7-2 and TRBJ2-7; the D is unclear. Germline V gene data show CDR1 as SGHTA and CDR2 as FQGNSA. The CDR3 has 13 residues. Trimming took 5 bases from V and 0 from J, leaving 8 bases between them. Here the CDR3 reads CASSPRVSYEQYF. CDR3 nucleotide sequence: TGTGCCAGCAGCCCACGAGTCTCCTACGAGCAGTACTTC.

This clone occurred many times. The J gene is TRBJ2-3, the V gene TRBV14; D is uncertain. Germline V gene data show CDR1 as SGHDN and CDR2 as FVKESK. The CDR3 runs to 15 residues. Trimming took 1 base from V and 0 from J, leaving 8 bases between them. The DNA of the CDR3 is TGTGCCAGCAGCCAAGGGGCCTCTAGCACAGATACGCAGTATTTT. Its translation is CASSQGASSTDTQYF.

This clone was recorded at least ten times. The chain has TRBV9 and TRBJ2-3; the match to TRBD2 covers 8 bases. Germline loops: CDR1 SGDLS, CDR2 YYNGEE. Unmatched junction bases numbered 14, after V lost 3 bases and J lost 2 bases. The CDR3 runs 18 residues. CDR3 coding DNA: TGTGCCAGCAGCGCCCAGACGGGGCTAGCGGGTTTCACAGATACGCAGTATTTT. Translated: CASSAQTGLAGFTDTQYF.

Many counts were recorded for this clone. The rearrangement joins TRBV6-4 to TRBJ2-2, with D perhaps TRBD1 or TRBD2 (5 bases each). The V gene's germline CDR1 is MRHNA and CDR2 SNTAGT. CDR3 size: 17 residues. The V end lost 0 bases, the J end lost 3 bases, and 14 bases lay between the germline ends. For the CDR3, the DNA is TGTGCCAGCAGTGACTCGAATTCGAGGGGTGACACCGGGGAGCTGTTTTTT. Protein sequence: CASSDSNSRGDTGELFF.

This clone has at least ten counts. J is TRBJ2-7 and V is TRBV20-1, with TRBD2 identical over 7 bases. The CDR3 extends over 15 amino acids. The germline gives CDR1 DFQATT, CDR2 SNEGSKA (reference sequence). The J segment lost 6 bases and the V segment lost 1 base, leaving 12 bases of the junction unmatched. CDR3 sequence reads: CSARVERGVSREQYF. In DNA, the CDR3 is TGCAGTGCTAGAGTGGAGCGGGGAGTTTCTCGCGAGCAGTACTTC.

Only a few counts were recorded for this clone. This chain connects TRBV20-1 to TRBJ2-1, with TRBD2 as a possible D gene (7 bases). The CDR3 runs to 15 residues. V was cut by 0 bases and J by 6 bases, with 15 bases left in between. CDR1 is DFQATT, CDR2 SNEGSKA, per germline (reference sequence). CDR3 in DNA: TGCAGTGCTAGAGATTGGGCGGGGGCGCGCAATGAGCAGTTCTTC. Translated, it gives CSARDWAGARNEQFF.

This chain links TRBV13 with TRBJ2-3; 15 bases are a match to TRBD2. CDR1 is PRHDT and CDR2 is FYEKMQ in the germline V gene (reference sequence). This CDR3 is built from 18 residues. The V and J ends lost 4 bases and 2 bases, in that order; junction bases with no gene match: 7. In DNA, the CDR3 is TGTGCCAGCAGCTCGACCGGGACTAGCGGGAGGACCACAGATACGCAGTATTTT. It encodes CASSSTGTSGRTTDTQYF. The complete variable domain, with remaining parts taken from reference TRBV13 and TRBJ2-3, reads AAGVIQSPRHLIKEKRETATLKCYPIPRHDTVYWYQQGPGQDPQFLISFYEKMQSDKGSIPDRFSAQQFSDYHSELNMSSLELGDSALYFCASSSTGTSGRTTDTQYFGPGTRLTVL.

The rearrangement links TRBV28 to TRBJ1-3, with no clear D. The CDR3 runs to 16 residues. With 4 bases removed from V and 0 bases from J, the gap between germline ends came to 13 bases. Per germline, CDR1 MDHEN and CDR2 SYDVKM. CDR3 DNA sequence: TGTGCCAGCAGTTCCTATGACCTGAGCTCTGGAAACACCATATATTTT. This translates into CASSSYDLSSGNTIYF.

Relative to its sample, this clone is medium-sized. The CDR3 DNA follows: TGTGCCAGCAGGCAAGACAGGGGGCGCGGCGTCCCTAATTCACCCCTCCACTTT. Translation gives CASRQDRGRGVPNSPLHF. The V and J genes are TRBV27 and TRBJ1-6, with 10 nucleotides matching TRBD1. With V trimmed by 6 bases and J by 6 bases, 14 bases remained unmatched. In germline, CDR1 is MNHEY, CDR2 SMNVEV (reference sequence). This CDR3 contains 18 residues.

This clone was observed at least ten times. The genes are TRBV2 and TRBJ1-2; 10 nucleotides agree with TRBD1. Germline assignment: CDR1 SNHLY and CDR2 FYNNEI. V shed 4 bases, J shed 5 bases, and the junction held 4 bases outside the gene matches. This CDR3 region has 14 residues. CDR3 DNA: TGTGCCAGCAGTGCCGACAGGGGGCGGTATGGCTACACCTTC. The encoded protein is CASSADRGRYGYTF.

The rearrangement joins TRBV24-1 to TRBJ2-3, with TRBD2 as a possible D gene (5 bases). CDR1 is KGHDR and CDR2 is SFDVKD in the germline V gene. This CDR3 has 15 residues. V dropped 6 bases and J dropped 3 bases, with 15 bases sitting between them. CDR3: CATSYPGSGTDTQYF. The CDR3 bases are TGTGCCACCAGTTACCCGGGATCGGGTACAGATACGCAGTATTTT.

This clone was counted many times. The chain recombines TRBV6-1 with TRBJ2-4; D is unclear. Germline V gives CDR1 MNHNS, CDR2 SASEGT. Deletions cut 4 bases from V and 0 bases from J, with 10 bases between. The CDR3 loop spans 15 amino acids. The CDR3 DNA sequence: TGTGCCAGCAGTGTCAAGAGACTAGCCAAAAACATTCAGTACTTC. Translated: CASSVKRLAKNIQYF.

This clone has at least ten counts. CDR3 region: CASSPQSAGGPSSNEQFF. The CDR3, as DNA: TGTGCCAGCTCACCACAGTCGGCGGGAGGGCCCTCATCAAATGAGCAGTTCTTC. The chain links TRBV18 to TRBJ2-1; 9 nucleotides agree with TRBD2. This CDR3 region has 18 residues. J lost 7 bases, V lost 1 base, and 14 bases had no gene match. Per germline, CDR1 KGHSH and CDR2 LQKENI.

This clone has ten or more counts. The V gene is TRBV14, the J gene TRBJ2-7; tentatively, D is TRBD1 (6 bases). Germline values: CDR1 SGHDN, CDR2 FVKESK. The V and J ends lost 1 base and 2 bases respectively, with 15 bases between them. The CDR3 has 16 residues. In DNA, the CDR3 is TGTGCCAGCAGCCAAGTTTATGTAAGGGACACCTACGAGCAGTACTTC. Amino acid sequence: CASSQVYVRDTYEQYF.

This clone was observed at least ten times. CDR3 amino acids: CASSQSADGYTF. For the CDR3, the DNA is TGTGCCAGCAGCCAATCGGCAGATGGCTACACCTTC. The chain links TRBV16 to TRBJ1-2; D unresolved. Trimming took off 0 bases at V and 6 bases at J, with 5 bases between the two ends. This CDR3 has 12 residues. The germline CDR1 and CDR2 sequences are KGHSY and FQNENV.

This clone was recorded many times. The chain employs TRBV7-9 and TRBJ2-1; D gene uncertain. The germline V gene has CDR1 SEHNR and CDR2 FQNEAQ (reference sequence). CDR3 size: 17 residues. Trimming shortened V by 3 bases and J by 3 bases, and 18 bases separated the two germline ends. The CDR3 here is CASSFSSTVLIYNEQFF. CDR3 nucleotides: TGTGCCAGCAGCTTCTCAAGTACGGTTCTTATCTACAATGAGCAGTTCTTC.

This clone was seen ten or more times. The chain links TRBV7-9 to TRBJ2-1, with 13 bases matching TRBD2. After removal of 3 bases from V and 8 bases from J, the junction contained 4 bases not matched to a gene. Per the germline V gene, CDR1 is SEHNR and CDR2 is FQNEAQ (reference sequence). The CDR3 consists of 15 residues. The CDR3 DNA sequence: TGTGCCAGCAGCTTTGGACTAGCGGGAGTTGATGAGCAGTTCTTC. The encoded protein is CASSFGLAGVDEQFF.

In this sample, this clone turned up many times. CDR3 residues: CASRRTGGTGELFF. In DNA, the CDR3 is TGTGCCAGCAGGAGGACAGGGGGAACTGGGGAGCTGTTTTTT. V and J are TRBV11-2 and TRBJ2-2; 10 bases are a match to TRBD1. CDR1 and CDR2 from the germline V gene are SGHAT and FQNNGV. The CDR3 length is 14 residues. The trim removed 6 bases at V and 8 bases at J, leaving 6 bases unmatched.

This clone has ten or more counts. Given a much more abundant clone one base away, this may be a read error. Other DNA sequences in this sample translate to the same CDR3. The rearrangement joins TRBV20-1 to TRBJ2-7; TRBD2 matches at 9 bases. This CDR3 region has 14 residues. From germline, CDR1 is DFQATT and CDR2 SNEGSKA (reference sequence). The DNA of the CDR3 is TGCAGTGCTAGGGCCCTAGCGGGACACTACGAGCAGTACTTT. Protein sequence: CSARALAGHYEQYF.

This clone has ten or more counts. The chain joins TRBV4-1 to TRBJ2-1; 14 bases align to TRBD2. This CDR3 has 15 amino acids. Looked up from germline, CDR1 is MGHRA and CDR2 is YSYEKL. V shed 3 bases, J shed 9 bases, and the junction held 4 bases outside the gene matches. CDR3 bases: TGCGCCAGCAGCCAGTGGACTAGCGGGAGGACTGAGCAGTTCTTC. This sequence encodes CASSQWTSGRTEQFF.

This clone was observed at least ten times. The V and J genes are TRBV28 and TRBJ1-1, with 7 bases identical to TRBD1. The CDR3 consists of 15 residues. CDR1 MDHEN and CDR2 SYDVKM come from the germline V gene. Trimming took 2 bases from V and 1 from J; bases not matched to a gene: 4. CDR3 nucleotides: TGTGCCAGCAGTTTAAGCGCAGGGGGGAACACTGAAGCTTTCTTT. Translation: CASSLSAGGNTEAFF. The variable domain in full, with the rest retrieved from reference TRBV28 and TRBJ1-1, is DVKVTQSSRYLVKRTGEKVFLECVQDMDHENMFWYRQDPGLGLRLIYFSYDVKMKEKGDIPEGYSVSREKKERFSLILESASTNQTSMYLCASSLSAGGNTEAFFGQGTRLTVV.

This clone was detected many times. The chain recombines TRBV30 with TRBJ2-1, with D tentatively TRBD2 (5 bases). Looked up from germline, CDR1 is GTSNPN and CDR2 is SVGIG (reference sequence). The V and J ends lost 5 bases and 8 bases respectively, with 16 bases between them. The CDR3 extends over 13 amino acids. For the CDR3, the DNA is TGTGCCTGGTGGAGAGGGTACTTCGATGAGCAGTTCTTC. It encodes CAWWRGYFDEQFF.

This clone was seen ten or more times. The chain joins TRBV2 to TRBJ1-1; weak D call: TRBD1 (5 bases). The CDR3 contains 14 residues. Germline V gene data show CDR1 as SNHLY and CDR2 as FYNNEI. Trimming shortened V by 7 bases and J by 5 bases, and 17 bases separated the two germline ends. The CDR3 loop is CASKGPQVGTEAFF. The DNA for the CDR3 is TGTGCCAGCAAAGGACCACAGGTTGGAACTGAAGCTTTCTTT.